This entry lists 15 T cell receptor beta chains sequenced from one sample in a study of T cells in localized non-small cell lung cancer. Some clones are missing from TCRdb's copy, which holds only in-frame ones; the method was immunoSEQ multiplex PCR. The table records around 28,000 clones, 94% of them present only once. This specimen consisted of peripheral blood, obtained before any cancer treatment. These receptors were collected from a woman aged 40-69 years with stage I lung adenocarcinoma.

This chain uses TRBV27 with TRBJ1-3; weak D call: TRBD1 (5 bases). This CDR3 has 14 amino acids. The V gene's germline CDR1 is MNHEY and CDR2 SMNVEV (reference sequence). V shed 4 bases and J shed 4 bases, with 11 bases lying between them. CDR3 sequence (DNA): TGTGCCAGCAGTTCATTCGGGGCAGGAAACACCATATATTTT. It codes for CASSSFGAGNTIYF.

This rearrangement joins TRBV27 to TRBJ1-5; D ambiguous. V was trimmed by 3 bases and J by 5 bases, leaving 8 bases between them. Germline V gene data show CDR1 as MNHEY and CDR2 as SMNVEV (reference sequence). The CDR3 runs 13 residues. CDR3 sequence (DNA): TGTGCCAGCAGTTTTCGGTTATATCAGCCCCAGCATTTT. Its protein product is CASSFRLYQPQHF.

This chain connects TRBV7-9 to TRBJ1-1, with 11 bases fitting TRBD1. Germline V gene lookup returns CDR1 SEHNR and CDR2 FQNEAQ (reference sequence). The ends lost 1 base at V and 0 bases at J; junction bases unmatched: 4. The CDR3 is 17 amino acids. CDR3 in amino acids: CASSLGLGQGVNTEAFF. The DNA for the CDR3 is TGTGCCAGCAGCTTAGGTTTGGGACAGGGGGTGAACACTGAAGCTTTCTTT.

The chain links TRBV10-3 to TRBJ2-7; D is unresolved. Trimming stripped 8 bases from V and 5 bases from J, with 10 bases between. There are 11 residues in the CDR3. CDR1 ENHRY and CDR2 SYGVKD come from the germline V gene. The CDR3 loop reads CAIARGNEQYF. The CDR3 region has the DNA TGTGCCATCGCCCGAGGTAACGAGCAGTACTTC.

The chain links TRBV7-2 to TRBJ2-5, with D maybe TRBD2 (6 bases). The germline V gene encodes CDR1 SGHTA and CDR2 FQGNSA. There are 16 residues in the CDR3. V shed 4 bases and J shed 4 bases, with 19 bases lying between them. The CDR3 here is CASSSRGQEGRETQYF. CDR3 sequence (DNA): TGTGCCAGCAGCTCGAGGGGCCAGGAGGGGAGAGAGACCCAGTACTTC.

This chain uses TRBV30 with TRBJ2-5; D assignment may be TRBD1 or TRBD2 (6 bases each). The germline V gene encodes CDR1 GTSNPN and CDR2 SVGIG (reference sequence). The V gene lost 2 bases and the J gene lost 6 bases, with 16 bases spanning the gap. The CDR3 sequence is 14 residues long. The CDR3 DNA reads as TGTGCCTGGAGTATGATAAAGGGGGGAAAGACCCAGTACTTC. Residues: CAWSMIKGGKTQYF.

V gene TRBV6-5 combines with J gene TRBJ2-7, with D unclear. V gave up 1 base and J gave up 3 bases, with 10 bases separating them. Germline loops: CDR1 MNHEY, CDR2 SVGAGI. CDR3 length: 14 residues. CDR3 amino acids: CASSYYMGNYEQYF. The CDR3 DNA reads as TGTGCCAGCAGTTACTATATGGGCAACTACGAGCAGTACTTC.

The J gene is TRBJ1-6, the V gene TRBV7-9; D remains unclear. V shed 6 bases and J shed 1 base, with 10 bases lying between them. Per the germline V gene, CDR1 is SEHNR and CDR2 is FQNEAQ (reference sequence). This CDR3 is built from 15 residues. CDR3 protein: CASRTDGSYNSPLHF. The DNA of the CDR3 is TGTGCCAGCAGAACAGACGGATCCTATAATTCACCCCTCCACTTT.

The chain carries TRBV29-1 and TRBJ2-1; D not certain. The CDR3 length is 13 residues. V lost 3 bases and J lost 0, with 6 bases in between. Germline values: CDR1 SQVTM, CDR2 ANQGSEA. CDR3 bases: TGCAGCGTTGATAGATCCTCCTACAATGAGCAGTTCTTC. The encoded protein is CSVDRSSYNEQFF.

This clone was recorded only once. This chain links TRBV4-1 with TRBJ1-2; D is unclear. The CDR3 consists of 13 residues. V lost 4 bases, J lost 5 bases, and 11 bases lay in between. Germline loops: CDR1 MGHRA, CDR2 YSYEKL. CDR3 residues: CASSPSEGYGYTF. The CDR3 nucleotides read TGCGCCAGCAGCCCCTCCGAAGGGTATGGCTACACCTTC.

This rearrangement joins TRBV10-3 to TRBJ2-6, with 11 bases fitting TRBD1. CDR1 is ENHRY, CDR2 SYGVKD, per germline. The V and J ends lost 3 bases and 2 bases, in that order; junction bases with no gene match: 6. The CDR3 runs 18 residues. CDR3 region: CAISDLGTGGAGANVLTF. The CDR3 nucleotides are TGTGCCATCAGTGATCTTGGGACAGGGGGTGCTGGGGCCAACGTCCTGACTTTC.

This chain uses TRBV18 with TRBJ1-2; D is uncertain. Germline V gene data show CDR1 as KGHSH and CDR2 as LQKENI. The CDR3 is 17 amino acids. Trimming took 3 bases from V and 1 from J, leaving 18 bases between them. CDR3 sequence (DNA): TGTGCCAGCTCACCCCTCCGTGGAGCAGCACTTAACTATGGCTACACCTTC. This encodes CASSPLRGAALNYGYTF.

This clone was observed a single time. The gene calls are TRBV14 and TRBJ1-1, with D maybe TRBD1 (6 bases). The ends were cut back, 2 bases at V and 0 bases at J, with 10 bases in the middle. The CDR3 loop spans 15 amino acids. Germline V gene sequence: CDR1 SGHDN, CDR2 FVKESK. The CDR3 DNA reads TGTGCCAGCAGCCAATGGGGGCAGATGAACACTGAAGCTTTCTTT. Residues: CASSQWGQMNTEAFF.

The chain links TRBV7-2 to TRBJ1-5, with no clear D. The V and J ends lost 5 bases and 4 bases respectively, with 9 bases between them. The CDR3 runs 13 residues. The germline gives CDR1 SGHTA, CDR2 FQGNSA. CDR3 region: CASSLDINQPQHF. Written as DNA, the CDR3 is TGTGCCAGCAGCCTAGATATTAATCAGCCCCAGCATTTT.

The V gene is TRBV19, the J gene TRBJ1-5, with 8 positions matching TRBD1. The CDR3 spans 14 residues. Germline V gives CDR1 LNHDA, CDR2 SQIVND (reference sequence). Trimming at V came to 6 bases and at J to 7 bases, leaving 8 bases not matched to a gene. The CDR3 DNA sequence: TGTGCCAGTAGCCAGAGACAGGGGCCCCAGCCCCAGCATTTT. As protein: CASSQRQGPQPQHF.